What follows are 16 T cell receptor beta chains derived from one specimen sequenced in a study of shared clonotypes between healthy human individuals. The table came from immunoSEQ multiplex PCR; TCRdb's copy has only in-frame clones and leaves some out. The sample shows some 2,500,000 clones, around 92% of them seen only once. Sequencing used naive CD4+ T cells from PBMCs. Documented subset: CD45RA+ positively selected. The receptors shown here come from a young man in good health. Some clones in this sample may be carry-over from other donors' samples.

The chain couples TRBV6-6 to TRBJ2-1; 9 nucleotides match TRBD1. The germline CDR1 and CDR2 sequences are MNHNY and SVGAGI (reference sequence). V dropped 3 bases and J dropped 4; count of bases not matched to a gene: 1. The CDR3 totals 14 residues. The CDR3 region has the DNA TGTGCCAGCAGTTATGGACAGGGGTACAATGAGCAGTTCTTC. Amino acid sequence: CASSYGQGYNEQFF.

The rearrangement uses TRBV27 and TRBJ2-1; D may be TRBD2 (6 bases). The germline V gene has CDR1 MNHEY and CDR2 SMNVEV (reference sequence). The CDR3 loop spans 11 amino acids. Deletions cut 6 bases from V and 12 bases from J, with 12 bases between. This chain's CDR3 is CASSSRGRQFF. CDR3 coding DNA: TGTGCCAGCAGCAGCCGGGGGAGGCAGTTCTTC.

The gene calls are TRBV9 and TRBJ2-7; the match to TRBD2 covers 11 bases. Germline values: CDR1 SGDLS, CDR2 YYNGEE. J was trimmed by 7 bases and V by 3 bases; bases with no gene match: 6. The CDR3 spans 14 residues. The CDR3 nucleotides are TGTGCCAGCAGCGCGACTAGCGGGACGGGGGAGCAGTACTTC. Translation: CASSATSGTGEQYF.

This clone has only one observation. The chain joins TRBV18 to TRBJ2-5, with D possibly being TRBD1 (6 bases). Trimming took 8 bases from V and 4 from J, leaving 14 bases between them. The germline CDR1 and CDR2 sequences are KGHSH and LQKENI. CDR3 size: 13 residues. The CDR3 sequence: CASTRTDGETQYF. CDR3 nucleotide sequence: TGTGCCAGCACCCGGACAGACGGAGAGACCCAGTACTTC.

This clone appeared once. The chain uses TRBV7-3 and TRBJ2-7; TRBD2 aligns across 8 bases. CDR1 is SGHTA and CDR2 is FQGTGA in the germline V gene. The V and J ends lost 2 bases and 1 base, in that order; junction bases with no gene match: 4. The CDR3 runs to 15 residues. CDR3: CASSLVGLASYEQYF. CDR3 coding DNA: TGTGCCAGCAGCTTAGTTGGACTAGCTTCCTACGAGCAGTACTTC.

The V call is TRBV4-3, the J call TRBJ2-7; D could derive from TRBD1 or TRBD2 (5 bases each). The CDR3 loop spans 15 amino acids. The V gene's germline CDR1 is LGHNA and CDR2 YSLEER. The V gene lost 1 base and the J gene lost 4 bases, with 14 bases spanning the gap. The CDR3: CASSQGDGPRYEQYF. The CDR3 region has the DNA TGCGCCAGCAGCCAAGGGGACGGCCCGAGGTACGAGCAGTACTTC.

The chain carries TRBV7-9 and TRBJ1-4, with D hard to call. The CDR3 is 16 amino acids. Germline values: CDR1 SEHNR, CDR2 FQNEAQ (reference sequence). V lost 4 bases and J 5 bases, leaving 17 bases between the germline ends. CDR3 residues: CASSSLPRRLNEKLFF. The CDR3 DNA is TGTGCCAGCAGCTCTCTCCCACGGCGGCTCAATGAAAAACTGTTTTTT. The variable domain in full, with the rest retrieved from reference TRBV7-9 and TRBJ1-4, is DTGVSQNPRHKITKRGQNVTFRCDPISEHNRLYWYRQTLGQGPEFLTYFQNEAQLEKSRLLSDRFSAERPKGSFSTLEIQRTEQGDSAMYLCASSSLPRRLNEKLFFGSGTQLSVL.

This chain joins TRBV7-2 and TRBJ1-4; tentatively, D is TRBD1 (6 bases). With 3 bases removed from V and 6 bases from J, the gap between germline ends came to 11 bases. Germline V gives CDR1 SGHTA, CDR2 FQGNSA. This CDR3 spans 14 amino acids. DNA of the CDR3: TGTGCCAGCAGCTTTGAAACAGGGCATGAAAAACTGTTTTTT. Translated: CASSFETGHEKLFF.

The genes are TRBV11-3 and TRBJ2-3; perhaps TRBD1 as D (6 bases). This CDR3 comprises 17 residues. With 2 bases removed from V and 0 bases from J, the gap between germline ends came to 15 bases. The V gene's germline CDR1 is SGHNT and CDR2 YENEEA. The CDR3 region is CASSLTHRASSTDTQYF. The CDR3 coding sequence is TGTGCCAGCAGCTTAACCCACAGGGCGTCTAGCACAGATACGCAGTATTTT.

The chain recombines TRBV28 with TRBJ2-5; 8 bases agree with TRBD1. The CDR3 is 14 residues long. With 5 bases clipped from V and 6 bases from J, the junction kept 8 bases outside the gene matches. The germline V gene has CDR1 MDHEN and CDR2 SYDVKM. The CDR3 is CASSPRTGRKTQYF. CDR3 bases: TGTGCCAGCAGTCCTCGGACAGGGAGGAAGACCCAGTACTTC.

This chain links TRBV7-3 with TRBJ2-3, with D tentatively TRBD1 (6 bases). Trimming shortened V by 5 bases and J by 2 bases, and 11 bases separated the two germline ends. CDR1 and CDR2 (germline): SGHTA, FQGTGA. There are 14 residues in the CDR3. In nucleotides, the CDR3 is TGTGCCAGCAGCCAAAACAGGGCCACAGATACGCAGTATTTT. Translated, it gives CASSQNRATDTQYF.

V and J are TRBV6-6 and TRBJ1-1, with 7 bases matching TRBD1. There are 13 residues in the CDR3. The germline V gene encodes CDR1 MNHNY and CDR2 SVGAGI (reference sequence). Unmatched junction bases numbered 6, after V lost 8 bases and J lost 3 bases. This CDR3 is CASLRGVDTEAFF. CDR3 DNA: TGTGCCAGCCTCAGGGGGGTGGACACTGAAGCTTTCTTT.

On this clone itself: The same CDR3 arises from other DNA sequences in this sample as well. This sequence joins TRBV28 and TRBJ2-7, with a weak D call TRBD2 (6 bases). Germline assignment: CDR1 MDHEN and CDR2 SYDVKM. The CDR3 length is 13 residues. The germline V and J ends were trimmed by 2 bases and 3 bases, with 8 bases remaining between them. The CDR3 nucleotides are TGTGCCAGCAGTTTACGGGAGAGCTACGAGCAGTACTTC. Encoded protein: CASSLRESYEQYF. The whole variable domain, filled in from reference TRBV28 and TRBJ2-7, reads DVKVTQSSRYLVKRTGEKVFLECVQDMDHENMFWYRQDPGLGLRLIYFSYDVKMKEKGDIPEGYSVSREKKERFSLILESASTNQTSMYLCASSLRESYEQYFGPGTRLTVT.

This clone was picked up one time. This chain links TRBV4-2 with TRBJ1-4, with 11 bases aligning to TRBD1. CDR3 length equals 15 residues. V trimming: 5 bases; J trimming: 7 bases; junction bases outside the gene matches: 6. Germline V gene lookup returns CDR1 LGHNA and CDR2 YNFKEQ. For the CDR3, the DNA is TGTGCCAGCAGCTTCGGACAGGGGGCGACTGAAAAACTGTTTTTT. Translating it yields CASSFGQGATEKLFF.

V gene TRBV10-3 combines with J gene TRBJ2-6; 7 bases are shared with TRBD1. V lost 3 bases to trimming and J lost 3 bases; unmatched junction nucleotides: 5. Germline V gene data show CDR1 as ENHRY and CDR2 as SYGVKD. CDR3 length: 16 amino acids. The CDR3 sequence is CAISDPGTDGANVLTF. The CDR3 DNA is TGTGCCATCAGTGACCCCGGGACAGATGGGGCCAACGTCCTGACTTTC.

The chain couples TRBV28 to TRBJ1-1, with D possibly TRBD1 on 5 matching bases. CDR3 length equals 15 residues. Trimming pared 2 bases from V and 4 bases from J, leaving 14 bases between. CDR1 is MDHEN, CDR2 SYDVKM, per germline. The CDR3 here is CASSLRRGGGTEAFF. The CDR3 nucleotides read TGTGCCAGCAGTTTACGAAGGGGAGGAGGCACTGAAGCTTTCTTT.